This passage covers 25 T cell receptor beta chains from one sample sequenced in a study of identical twins. TCRdb independently ran MiXCR on the 5' RACE reads; one entry per CDR3 protein. Of roughly 200,000 distinct CDR3 sequences listed, about 7.5% were seen once; the top ten hold just under 2%. This sample was shared with a second study, whose subject was yellow fever vaccine responses in identical twins.

Sequencing was done on a sample of memory (CD45RO+) T cells sorted from blood. The source of these receptors is a woman between 18 and 30 years old in good health.

This clonotype was counted a few times. The V gene is TRBV7-2, the J gene TRBJ2-3, with D possibly being TRBD1 (7 bases). Germline lookup yields CDR1 SGHTA and CDR2 FQGNSA. The CDR3 runs 14 residues. The V end was cut by 4 bases, the J end by 2 bases, with 10 bases between. The chain's CDR3 is CASSSRGATDTQYF. The CDR3 coding sequence is TGTGCCAGCAGCTCCAGGGGGGCCACAGATACGCAGTATTTT.

This clonotype was seen at least ten times. The rearrangement joins TRBV21-1 to TRBJ1-1; TRBD1, the table's D call, was not compared with the DNA. TRBV21-1 is tagged as a pseudogene. The CDR3 spans 15 residues. CDR3 amino acids: CASSGRTGVNTEAFF. The CDR3 bases are TGTGCCAGCAGCGGAAGGACAGGGGTGAACACTGAAGCTTTCTTT.

A few counts support this clonotype. The chain has TRBV5-6 and TRBJ2-2, with TRBD2 matching 9 bases. This CDR3 comprises 14 residues. Germline-derived CDR1 and CDR2 are SGHDT and YYEEEE. J lost 8 bases, V lost 4 bases, and 6 bases had no gene match. In DNA, the CDR3 is TGTGCCAGCAGCATGGGACTAGCTGCTGGGGAGCTGTTTTTT. It yields the protein CASSMGLAAGELFF.

This clonotype was recorded at least ten times. The rearrangement joins TRBV5-1 to TRBJ2-1; D remains unclear. Trimming left V 4 bases short and J 3 bases short, with 11 bases between. The CDR3 spans 14 residues. CDR1 and CDR2 (germline): SGHRS, YFSETQ. The CDR3 reads CASSPLGSYNEQFF. The CDR3 region has the DNA TGCGCCAGCAGCCCATTGGGAAGCTACAATGAGCAGTTCTTC. The full variable domain, with the rest looked up from reference TRBV5-1 and TRBJ2-1, is KAGVTQTPRYLIKTRGQQVTLSCSPISGHRSVSWYQQTPGQGLQFLFEYFSETQRNKGNFPGRFSGRQFSNSRSEMNVSTLELGDSALYLCASSPLGSYNEQFFGPGTRLTVL.

This clonotype has at least ten counts. The V call is TRBV7-2, the J call TRBJ2-3; the match to TRBD1 covers 7 bases. In germline, CDR1 is SGHTA, CDR2 FQGNSA. The V segment lost 3 bases and the J segment 0 bases; nucleotides outside the gene matches: 3. The CDR3 spans 15 residues. CDR3 amino acids: CASSLVGQSTDTQYF. The CDR3 DNA is TGTGCCAGCAGCTTGGTGGGACAGAGCACAGATACGCAGTATTTT.

There are many counts of this clonotype. CDR3 bases: TGCGCCAGCAGCAGGGACTTTCACACCGGGGAGCTGTTTTTT. Its translation: CASSRDFHTGELFF. The rearrangement joins TRBV5-1 to TRBJ2-2; TRBD2 might be the D (6 bases). The ends were cut back, 4 bases at V and 3 bases at J, with 10 bases in the middle. Per the germline V gene, CDR1 is SGHRS and CDR2 is YFSETQ. The CDR3 has 14 residues. The variable domain in full, with the rest retrieved from reference TRBV5-1 and TRBJ2-2, is KAGVTQTPRYLIKTRGQQVTLSCSPISGHRSVSWYQQTPGQGLQFLFEYFSETQRNKGNFPGRFSGRQFSNSRSEMNVSTLELGDSALYLCASSRDFHTGELFFGEGSRLTVL.

The chain recombines TRBV10-3 with TRBJ1-1; D may be TRBD1 (5 bases). The CDR3 consists of 12 residues. V was clipped by 8 bases and J by 1 base, with 8 bases between them. CDR1 is ENHRY and CDR2 is SYGVKD in the germline V gene. The CDR3 DNA reads TGTGCCATCGCAGGGACGAACACTGAAGCTTTCTTT. As protein: CAIAGTNTEAFF.

This clonotype was seen more than once but under ten times. J is TRBJ2-1 and V is TRBV15; 12 bases are a match to TRBD2. This CDR3 has 16 amino acids. Unmatched junction bases numbered 4, after V lost 0 bases and J lost 7 bases. Germline CDR1 and CDR2: LNHNV and YYDKDF (reference sequence). As DNA, the CDR3 is TGTGCCACCAGCAGAGATCTAGCGGGAGGGAATAATGAGCAGTTCTTC. The encoded protein is CATSRDLAGGNNEQFF.

Only a few counts were recorded for this clonotype. V usage is TRBV12-3 or TRBV12-4 and J usage is TRBJ1-2, with a tentative D call TRBD1 (6 bases). This CDR3 is built from 14 residues. V lost 1 base, J lost 8 bases, and 14 bases lay in between. CDR3 sequence: CASSLGQGMGGYTF. The CDR3 region has the DNA TGTGCCAGCAGTTTAGGGCAGGGGATGGGGGGCTACACCTTC.

This chain joins TRBV6-2 or TRBV6-3 and TRBJ2-7; no reliable D call. V gave up 2 bases and J gave up 3 bases, with 8 bases separating them. This CDR3 spans 13 amino acids. Germline CDR1 and CDR2: MNHEY and SVGEGT. This CDR3 is CASSYQVSYEQYF. For the CDR3, the DNA is TGTGCCAGCAGTTACCAGGTTAGCTACGAGCAGTACTTC.

The chain joins TRBV15 to TRBJ2-5; 7 bases line up with TRBD1. With 4 bases clipped from V and 9 bases from J, the junction kept 5 bases outside the gene matches. The CDR3 length is 12 residues. The germline V gene encodes CDR1 LNHNV and CDR2 YYDKDF (reference sequence). The CDR3 bases are TGTGCCACCAGCAAAGCGCAGGGGGCCCAGTACTTC. Its protein product is CATSKAQGAQYF.

The genes are TRBV4-3 and TRBJ2-5; no definite D call. Trimming cost V 0 bases and J 3 bases, with 17 bases left between them. Looked up from germline, CDR1 is LGHNA and CDR2 is YSLEER. There are 17 residues in the CDR3. The CDR3 DNA reads TGCGCCAGCAGCCAAGATTACGGCGACCGGGTAGAAGAGACCCAGTACTTC. It encodes CASSQDYGDRVEETQYF.

This clonotype was recorded at least ten times. This chain links TRBV20-1 with TRBJ2-7; tentative D call: TRBD2 (6 bases). Germline V lookup: CDR1 DFQATT, CDR2 SNEGSKA (reference sequence). The ends were cut back, 6 bases at V and 3 bases at J, with 15 bases in the middle. The CDR3 loop spans 13 amino acids. The CDR3 region has the DNA TGCAGTGCCATCCCAGGACTACGCTACGAGCAGTACTTC. This translates into CSAIPGLRYEQYF.

In its sample, this clonotype was seen a few times. V gene TRBV9 combines with J gene TRBJ2-3; 9 nucleotides align to TRBD2. In germline, CDR1 is SGDLS, CDR2 YYNGEE. The CDR3 has 15 amino acids. V was pared by 3 bases and J by 4 bases, with 6 bases of the junction left unmatched. The CDR3 DNA is TGTGCCAGCAGCGGCGCCAAGCGGGGGGCAGATACGCAGTATTTT. Amino acids: CASSGAKRGADTQYF.

The V call is TRBV11-3, the J call TRBJ2-3; 7 nucleotides agree with TRBD1. The germline V gene encodes CDR1 SGHNT and CDR2 YENEEA. The ends lost 4 bases at V and 2 bases at J; junction bases unmatched: 6. The CDR3 spans 15 residues. The CDR3 sequence is CASSSNRGPTDTQYF. Here the CDR3 DNA reads TGTGCCAGCAGCTCCAACAGGGGACCCACAGATACGCAGTATTTT.

Many counts were recorded for this clonotype. V usage is TRBV29-1 and J usage is TRBJ2-5; D not certain. CDR1 is SQVTM, CDR2 ANQGSEA, per germline. With 4 bases removed from V and 1 base from J, the gap between germline ends came to 7 bases. The CDR3 is 12 residues long. The CDR3, as DNA: TGCAGCGTTGGATCAGGCCAAGAGACCCAGTACTTC. Translation: CSVGSGQETQYF.

V and J are TRBV30 and TRBJ2-1; D might be TRBD2 (6 bases). CDR1 and CDR2 from the germline V gene are GTSNPN and SVGIG (reference sequence). This CDR3 contains 11 residues. V was clipped by 1 base and J by 12 bases, with 10 bases between them. CDR3 residues: CAWSGREWQFF. In DNA, the CDR3 is TGTGCCTGGAGTGGCCGGGAGTGGCAGTTCTTC.

This clonotype has a count of ten or more. The chain recombines TRBV7-2 with TRBJ2-7; D is undetermined. The CDR3 is 12 amino acids. Germline-derived CDR1 and CDR2 are SGHTA and FQGNSA. The germline V and J ends were trimmed by 4 bases and 2 bases, with 6 bases remaining between them. The CDR3 DNA sequence: TGTGCCAGCAGCTCCTTTACCTACGAGCAGTACTTC. Encoded protein: CASSSFTYEQYF.

This clonotype has a count of ten or more. The chain recombines TRBV29-1 with TRBJ2-3; tentative D call: TRBD1 (5 bases). Germline V gene data show CDR1 as SQVTM and CDR2 as ANQGSEA. The V end lost 0 bases, the J end lost 9 bases, and 13 bases lay between the germline ends. The length of the CDR3 is 13 residues. Here the CDR3 reads CSVEDRAGLTQYF. As DNA, the CDR3 is TGCAGCGTTGAAGATCGGGCAGGGCTGACGCAGTATTTT.

This clonotype was observed many times. CDR3 in DNA: TGCAGCGTCGGGGGCTTACTCTCCTACGAGCAGTACTTC. Amino acids: CSVGGLLSYEQYF. The chain carries TRBV29-1 and TRBJ2-7, with D tentatively TRBD1 or TRBD2 (6 bases each). Germline V gives CDR1 SQVTM, CDR2 ANQGSEA. The V and J ends lost 6 bases and 0 bases respectively, with 12 bases between them. The CDR3 has 13 residues.

The rearrangement links TRBV10-3 to TRBJ2-7, with 10 bases aligning to TRBD1. J lost 2 bases, V lost 4 bases, and 5 bases had no gene match. Germline values: CDR1 ENHRY, CDR2 SYGVKD. The CDR3 extends over 15 amino acids. This CDR3 reads CAISGGQGGTYEQYF. In DNA form, the CDR3 reads TGTGCCATCAGTGGAGGACAGGGGGGGACCTACGAGCAGTACTTC.

This clonotype was recorded at least ten times. CDR3 DNA sequence: TGTGCCAGCAGTTTATCCCCTGGGCCGGGTGAGCAGTTCTTC. Its protein is CASSLSPGPGEQFF. The chain joins TRBV27 to TRBJ2-1; D gene uncertain. Trimming removed 0 bases from V and 9 bases from J, with 12 bases in between. There are 14 residues in the CDR3. Germline lookup yields CDR1 MNHEY and CDR2 SMNVEV (reference sequence).

In this sample, this clonotype turned up many times. V and J are TRBV27 and TRBJ2-1, with no clear D. V was shortened by 6 bases and J by 0 bases, with 15 bases between the two germline ends. CDR3 length: 16 residues. The V gene's germline CDR1 is MNHEY and CDR2 SMNVEV (reference sequence). The CDR3 here is CASSLSGLNSYNEQFF. As DNA, the CDR3 is TGTGCCAGCAGCCTATCAGGTTTAAACTCCTACAATGAGCAGTTCTTC.

The table lists this clonotype with many counts. This chain links TRBV28 with TRBJ2-1; 12 nucleotides line up with TRBD2. The CDR3 sequence is 15 residues long. Trimming removed 5 bases from V and 2 bases from J; junction bases left unmatched: 1. CDR1 is MDHEN, CDR2 SYDVKM, per germline. The CDR3 DNA reads as TGTGCCAGCAGTAGGACTAGCGGGACCTACAATGAGCAGTTCTTC. Translation gives CASSRTSGTYNEQFF.

The V gene is TRBV19, the J gene TRBJ2-7, with D possibly matching TRBD1 (6 bases). The V end lost 6 bases, the J end lost 2 bases, and 11 bases lay between the germline ends. The CDR3 extends over 13 amino acids. The germline V gene encodes CDR1 LNHDA and CDR2 SQIVND (reference sequence). This chain's CDR3 is CASRQQGTYEQYF. In DNA, the CDR3 is TGTGCCAGTAGGCAACAGGGAACCTACGAGCAGTACTTC.